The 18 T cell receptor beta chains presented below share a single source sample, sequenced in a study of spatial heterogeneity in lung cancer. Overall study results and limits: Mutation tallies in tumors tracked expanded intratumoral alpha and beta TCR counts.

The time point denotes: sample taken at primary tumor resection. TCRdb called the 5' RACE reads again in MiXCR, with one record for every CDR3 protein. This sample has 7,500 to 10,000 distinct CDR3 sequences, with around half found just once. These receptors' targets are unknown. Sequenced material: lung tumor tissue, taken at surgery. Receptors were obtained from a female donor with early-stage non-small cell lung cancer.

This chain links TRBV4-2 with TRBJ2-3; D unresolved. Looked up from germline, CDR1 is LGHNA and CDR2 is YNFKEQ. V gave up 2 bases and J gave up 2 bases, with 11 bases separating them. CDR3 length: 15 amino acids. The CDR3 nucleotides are TGTGCCAGCAGCCAATTGAGCGCGTCCACAGATACGCAGTATTTT. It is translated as CASSQLSASTDTQYF.

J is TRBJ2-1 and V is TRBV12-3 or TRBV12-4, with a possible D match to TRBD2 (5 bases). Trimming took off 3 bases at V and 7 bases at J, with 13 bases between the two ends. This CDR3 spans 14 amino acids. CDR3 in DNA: TGTGCCAGCAGTTTTGTCGGAGGCGGGAATGAGCAGTTCTTC. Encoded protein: CASSFVGGGNEQFF.

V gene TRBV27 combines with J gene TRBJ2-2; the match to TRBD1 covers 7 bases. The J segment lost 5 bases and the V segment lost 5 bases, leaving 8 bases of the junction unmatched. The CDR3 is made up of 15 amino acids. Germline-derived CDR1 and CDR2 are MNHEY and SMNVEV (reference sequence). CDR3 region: CASSLVTGQTGELFF. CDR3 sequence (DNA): TGTGCCAGCAGTCTCGTGACAGGGCAGACCGGGGAGCTGTTTTTT.

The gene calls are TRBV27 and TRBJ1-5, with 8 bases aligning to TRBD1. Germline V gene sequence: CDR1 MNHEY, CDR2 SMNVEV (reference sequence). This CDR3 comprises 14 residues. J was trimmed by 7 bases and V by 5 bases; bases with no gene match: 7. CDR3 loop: CASSNDRGGQPQHF. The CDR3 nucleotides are TGTGCCAGCAGTAACGACAGGGGTGGCCAGCCCCAGCATTTT.

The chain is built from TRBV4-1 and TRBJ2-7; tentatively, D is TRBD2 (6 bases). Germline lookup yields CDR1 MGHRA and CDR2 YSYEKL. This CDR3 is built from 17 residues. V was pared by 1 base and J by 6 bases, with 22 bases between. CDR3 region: CASSQVPPSLGGGEQYF. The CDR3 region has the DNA TGCGCCAGCAGCCAAGTCCCACCGAGCCTGGGAGGTGGCGAGCAGTACTTC.

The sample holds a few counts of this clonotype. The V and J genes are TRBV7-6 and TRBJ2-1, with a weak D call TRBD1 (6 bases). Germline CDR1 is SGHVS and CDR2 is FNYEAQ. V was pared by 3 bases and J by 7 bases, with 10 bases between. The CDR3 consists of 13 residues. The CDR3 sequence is CASSFRTGNEQFF. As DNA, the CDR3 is TGTGCCAGCAGCTTCCGAACAGGGAATGAGCAGTTCTTC.

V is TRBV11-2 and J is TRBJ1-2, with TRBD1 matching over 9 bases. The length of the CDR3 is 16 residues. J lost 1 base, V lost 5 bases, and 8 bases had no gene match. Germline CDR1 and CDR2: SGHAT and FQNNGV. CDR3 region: CASSPPGQGFNYGYTF. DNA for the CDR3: TGTGCCAGCAGCCCACCCGGACAGGGGTTTAACTATGGCTACACCTTC.

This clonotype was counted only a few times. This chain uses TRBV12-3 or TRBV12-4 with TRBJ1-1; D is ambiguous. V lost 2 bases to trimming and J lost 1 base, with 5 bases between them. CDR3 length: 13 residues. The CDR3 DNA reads TGTGCCAGCAGTTTACAGCGGAACACTGAAGCTTTCTTT. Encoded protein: CASSLQRNTEAFF.

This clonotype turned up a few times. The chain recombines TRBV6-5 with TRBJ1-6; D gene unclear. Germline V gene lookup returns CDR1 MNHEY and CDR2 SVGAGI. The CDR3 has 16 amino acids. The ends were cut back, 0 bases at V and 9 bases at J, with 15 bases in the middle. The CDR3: CASSYSGLGVGSPLHF. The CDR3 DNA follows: TGTGCCAGCAGTTACTCGGGCCTTGGGGTCGGTTCACCCCTCCACTTT.

The CDR3 spells CASSRGVSGNTIYF. The DNA of the CDR3 is TGCGCCAGCAGCCGCGGGGTCTCTGGAAACACCATATATTTT. This rearrangement joins TRBV4-1 to TRBJ1-3; D uncertain. The CDR3 sequence is 14 residues long. Trimming stripped 4 bases from V and 0 bases from J, with 7 bases between. Per germline, CDR1 MGHRA and CDR2 YSYEKL.

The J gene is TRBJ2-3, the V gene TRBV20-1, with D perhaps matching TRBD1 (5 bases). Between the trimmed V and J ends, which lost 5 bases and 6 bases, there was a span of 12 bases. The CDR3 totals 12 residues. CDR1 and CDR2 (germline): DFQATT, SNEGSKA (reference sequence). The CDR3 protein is CSAVGRYDTQYF. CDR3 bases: TGCAGTGCTGTGGGGCGGTACGATACGCAGTATTTT.

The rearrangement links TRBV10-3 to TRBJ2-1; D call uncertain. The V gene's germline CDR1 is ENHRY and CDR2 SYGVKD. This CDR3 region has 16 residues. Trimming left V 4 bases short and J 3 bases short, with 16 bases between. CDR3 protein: CAISALGQESYNEQFF. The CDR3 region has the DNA TGTGCCATCAGTGCCCTAGGGCAGGAGAGCTACAATGAGCAGTTCTTC.

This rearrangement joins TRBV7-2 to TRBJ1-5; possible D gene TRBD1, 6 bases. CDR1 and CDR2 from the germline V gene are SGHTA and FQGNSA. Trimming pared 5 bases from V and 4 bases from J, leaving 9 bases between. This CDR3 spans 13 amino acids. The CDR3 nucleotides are TGTGCCAGCAGCCCGCAGGGGAATCAGCCCCAGCATTTT. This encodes CASSPQGNQPQHF.

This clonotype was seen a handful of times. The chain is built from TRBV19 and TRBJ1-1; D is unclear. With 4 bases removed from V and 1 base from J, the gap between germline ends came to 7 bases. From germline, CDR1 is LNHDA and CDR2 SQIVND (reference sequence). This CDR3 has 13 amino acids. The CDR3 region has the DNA TGTGCCAGTAGTACCCGGACGAACACTGAAGCTTTCTTT. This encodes CASSTRTNTEAFF.

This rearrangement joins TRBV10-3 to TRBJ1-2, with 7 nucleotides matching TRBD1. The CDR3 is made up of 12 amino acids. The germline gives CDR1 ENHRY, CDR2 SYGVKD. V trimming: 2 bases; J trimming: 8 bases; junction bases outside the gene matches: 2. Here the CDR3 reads CAISETGDGYTF. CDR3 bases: TGTGCCATCAGTGAGACAGGGGACGGCTACACCTTC.

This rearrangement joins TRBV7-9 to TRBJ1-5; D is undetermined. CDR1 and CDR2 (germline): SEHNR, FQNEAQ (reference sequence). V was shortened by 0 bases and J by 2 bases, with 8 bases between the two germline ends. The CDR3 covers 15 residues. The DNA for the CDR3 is TGTGCCAGCAGCTTAGCCGCAGGTGGCAATCAGCCCCAGCATTTT. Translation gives CASSLAAGGNQPQHF.

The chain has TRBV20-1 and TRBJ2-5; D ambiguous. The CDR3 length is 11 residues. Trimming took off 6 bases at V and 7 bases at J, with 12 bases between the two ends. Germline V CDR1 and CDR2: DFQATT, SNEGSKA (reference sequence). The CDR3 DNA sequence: TGCAGTGCCCCGGCAAGGTGGACCCAGTACTTC. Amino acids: CSAPARWTQYF.

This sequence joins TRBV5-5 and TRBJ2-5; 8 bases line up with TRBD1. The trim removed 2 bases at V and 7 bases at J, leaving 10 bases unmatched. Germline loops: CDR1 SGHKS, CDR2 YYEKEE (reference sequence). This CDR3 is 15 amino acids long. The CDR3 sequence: CASSLAQGQGWTQYF. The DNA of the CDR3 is TGTGCCAGCAGCTTAGCTCAAGGACAGGGCTGGACCCAGTACTTC.